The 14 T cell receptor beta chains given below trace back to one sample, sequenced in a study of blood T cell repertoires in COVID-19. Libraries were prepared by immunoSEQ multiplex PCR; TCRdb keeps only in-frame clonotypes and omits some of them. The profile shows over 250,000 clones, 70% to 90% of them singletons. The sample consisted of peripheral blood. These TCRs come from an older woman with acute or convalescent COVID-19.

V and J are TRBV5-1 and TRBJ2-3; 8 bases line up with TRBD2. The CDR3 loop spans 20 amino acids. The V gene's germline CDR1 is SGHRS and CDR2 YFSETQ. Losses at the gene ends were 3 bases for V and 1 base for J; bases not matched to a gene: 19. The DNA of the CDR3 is TGCGCCAGCAGCTGGGGAATACCGGGACTAGGTCCCGACCGCACAGATACGCAGTATTTT. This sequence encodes CASSWGIPGLGPDRTDTQYF.

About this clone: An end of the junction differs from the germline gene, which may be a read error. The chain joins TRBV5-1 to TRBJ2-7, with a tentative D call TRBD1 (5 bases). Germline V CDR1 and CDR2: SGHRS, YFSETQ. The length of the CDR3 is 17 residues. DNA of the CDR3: TGCGCCAGCAGTTTGGGGCGACTGCCGGCGGTGCGCTACGAGCAGTACTTC. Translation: CASSLGRLPAVRYEQYF. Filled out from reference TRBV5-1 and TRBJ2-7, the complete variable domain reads KAGVTQTPRYLIKTRGQQVTLSCSPISGHRSVSWYQQTPGQGLQFLFEYFSETQRNKGNFPGRFSGRQFSNSRSEMNVSTLELGDSALYLCASSLGRLPAVRYEQYFGPGTRLTVT.

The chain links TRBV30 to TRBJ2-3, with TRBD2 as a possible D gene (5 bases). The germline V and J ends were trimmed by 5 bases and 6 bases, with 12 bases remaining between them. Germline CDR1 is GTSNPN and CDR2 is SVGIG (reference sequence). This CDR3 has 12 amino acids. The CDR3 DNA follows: TGTGCCTGGCGAGGGTCCGGGGATACGCAGTATTTT. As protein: CAWRGSGDTQYF.

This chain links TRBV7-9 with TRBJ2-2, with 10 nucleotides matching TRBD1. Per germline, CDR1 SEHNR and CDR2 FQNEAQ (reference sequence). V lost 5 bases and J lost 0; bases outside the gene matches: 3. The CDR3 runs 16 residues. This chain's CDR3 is CASSRGQGTNTGELFF. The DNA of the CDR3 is TGTGCCAGCAGCCGGGGACAGGGGACGAACACCGGGGAGCTGTTTTTT.

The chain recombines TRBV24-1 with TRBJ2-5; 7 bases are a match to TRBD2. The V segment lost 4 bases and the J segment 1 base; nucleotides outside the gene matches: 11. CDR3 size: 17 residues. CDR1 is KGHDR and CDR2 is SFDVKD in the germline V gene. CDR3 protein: CATSDRHPRGSQETQYF. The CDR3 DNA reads TGTGCCACCAGTGACCGCCACCCGCGGGGGAGCCAAGAGACCCAGTACTTC.

The CDR3, as DNA: TGTGCCAGCAGGTTAACAGGGGCGCTGGATCAGCCCCAGCATTTT. Its translation: CASRLTGALDQPQHF. The V and J genes are TRBV2 and TRBJ1-5; 7 bases match TRBD1. Germline V gene data show CDR1 as SNHLY and CDR2 as FYNNEI. CDR3 length: 15 amino acids. The V segment lost 6 bases and the J segment 5 bases; nucleotides outside the gene matches: 10.

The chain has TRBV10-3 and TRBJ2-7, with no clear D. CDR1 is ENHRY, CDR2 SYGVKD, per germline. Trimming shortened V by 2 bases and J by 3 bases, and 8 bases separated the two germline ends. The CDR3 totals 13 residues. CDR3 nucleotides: TGTGCCATCAGTGAGGCCCGAGTCTACGAGCAGTACTTC. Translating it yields CAISEARVYEQYF.

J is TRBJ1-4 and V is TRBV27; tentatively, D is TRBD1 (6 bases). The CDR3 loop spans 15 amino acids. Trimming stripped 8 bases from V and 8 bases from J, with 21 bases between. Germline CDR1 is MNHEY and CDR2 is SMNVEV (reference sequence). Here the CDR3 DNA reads TGTGCCAGCCGCTCCGCAGGGGAGGGAGGGGAAAAACTGTTTTTT. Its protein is CASRSAGEGGEKLFF.

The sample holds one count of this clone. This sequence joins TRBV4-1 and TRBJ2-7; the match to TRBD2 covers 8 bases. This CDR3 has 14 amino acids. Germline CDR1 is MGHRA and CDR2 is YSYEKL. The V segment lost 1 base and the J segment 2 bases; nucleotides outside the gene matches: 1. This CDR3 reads CASSQASGPYEQYF. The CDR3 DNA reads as TGCGCCAGCAGCCAAGCTAGCGGGCCCTACGAGCAGTACTTC.

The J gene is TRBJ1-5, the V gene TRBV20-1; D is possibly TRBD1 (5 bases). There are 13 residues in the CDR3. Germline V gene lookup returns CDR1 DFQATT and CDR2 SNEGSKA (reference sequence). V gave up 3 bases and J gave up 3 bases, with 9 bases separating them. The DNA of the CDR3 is TGCAGTGCTAGTCGACAGCACAATCAGCCCCAGCATTTT. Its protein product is CSASRQHNQPQHF.

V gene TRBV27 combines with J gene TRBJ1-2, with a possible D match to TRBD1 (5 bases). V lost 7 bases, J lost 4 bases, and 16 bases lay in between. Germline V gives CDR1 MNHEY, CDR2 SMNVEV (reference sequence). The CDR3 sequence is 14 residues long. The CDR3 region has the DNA TGTGCCAGCACCTCCCAGGGAAGGGGCTATGGCTACACCTTC. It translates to CASTSQGRGYGYTF.

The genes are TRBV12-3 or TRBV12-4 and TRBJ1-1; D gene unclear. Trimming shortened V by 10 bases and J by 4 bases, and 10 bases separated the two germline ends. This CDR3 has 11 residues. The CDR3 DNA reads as TGTGCCACCGGAGGCCCCACTGAAGCTTTCTTT. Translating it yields CATGGPTEAFF.

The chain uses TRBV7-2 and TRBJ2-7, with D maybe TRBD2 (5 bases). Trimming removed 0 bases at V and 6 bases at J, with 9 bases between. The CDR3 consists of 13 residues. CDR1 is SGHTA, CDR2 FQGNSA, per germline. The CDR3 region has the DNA TGTGCCAGCAGCTTAGCCCTAGCTGCCGAGCAGTACTTC. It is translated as CASSLALAAEQYF. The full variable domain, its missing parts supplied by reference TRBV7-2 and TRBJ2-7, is GAGVSQSPSNKVTEKGKDVELRCDPISGHTALYWYRQSLGQGLEFLIYFQGNSAPDKSGLPSDRFSAERTGGSVSTLTIQRTQQEDSAVYLCASSLALAAEQYFGPGTRLTVT.

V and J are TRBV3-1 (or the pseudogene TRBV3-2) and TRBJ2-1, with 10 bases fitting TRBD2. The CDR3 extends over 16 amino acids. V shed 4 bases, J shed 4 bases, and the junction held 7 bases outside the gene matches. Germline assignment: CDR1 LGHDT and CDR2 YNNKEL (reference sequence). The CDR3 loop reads CASSRYSTSGYNEQFF. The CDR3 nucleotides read TGTGCCAGCAGCCGATACTCGACTAGCGGGTACAATGAGCAGTTCTTC.